Listed below are T cell receptor beta chains from one sample, sequenced in a study of human T cells and chemical hapten exposure. Each CDR3 protein is one row after TCRdb ran MiXCR on the RACE reads. The sample consists of approximately 50,000 distinct CDR3 sequences, 9.9% of them appearing once. Sequences were derived from whole blood, sampled in connection with sensitization to the hapten diphenylcyclopropenone (DPC). The receptors here all came from a woman aged 40 to 49 with alopecia areata. Some clones in this sample may be carry-over from other donors' samples. The CDR3 runs from the conserved cysteine through the conserved F or W. Each record gives: J gene, V gene, D gene, clone size, CDR3 protein, CDR3 DNA. The D gene is left open where the match is weak. Size is stated for part of the rows, as once, few or many counts, or as a class when the clone is expanded.

TRBJ2-1,TRBV30,NA,many,CAWSVLADGSGEQFF,TGTGCCTGGAGTGTCCTCGCGGACGGGTCGGGGGAGCAGTTCTTC
TRBJ2-7,TRBV9,NA,many,CASSGDGYEQYF,TGTGCCAGCAGCGGGGACGGCTACGAGCAGTACTTC
TRBJ2-1,TRBV19,TRBD1,NA,CASSNPGQPSYNEQFF,TGTGCCAGTAGTAACCCGGGACAGCCCTCCTACAATGAGCAGTTCTTC
TRBJ1-5,TRBV7-9,NA,many,CASSAGAYNQPQHF,TGTGCCAGCAGCGCAGGGGCCTACAATCAGCCCCAGCATTTT
TRBJ2-1,TRBV5-4,TRBD2,few,CASTIAGGLSYNEQFF,TGTGCCAGCACCATAGCGGGGGGGCTTTCCTACAATGAGCAGTTCTTC
TRBJ2-2,TRBV4-2,TRBD2,few,CASSFGSGGLTGELFF,TGTGCCAGCAGTTTCGGTAGCGGGGGGCTCACCGGGGAGCTGTTTTTT
TRBJ1-1,TRBV5-1,NA,NA,CASSRTPIKGSTEAFF,TGCGCCAGCAGCCGGACTCCAATAAAGGGGTCCACTGAAGCTTTCTTT
TRBJ2-1,TRBV29-1,NA,few,CSVGPGEQFF,TGCAGCGTTGGACCAGGGGAGCAGTTCTTC
TRBJ2-5,TRBV4-1,NA,many,CASTRSGAGQETQYF,TGCGCCAGCACCCGAAGCGGAGCAGGGCAAGAGACCCAGTACTTC
TRBJ1-1,TRBV4-1,NA,NA,CASSHPGGVKAFF,TGCGCCAGCAGCCACCCTGGGGGGGTGAAAGCTTTCTTT
TRBJ2-1,TRBV2,NA,NA,CASSETGPYNEQFF,TGTGCCAGCAGTGAAACTGGACCGTACAATGAGCAGTTCTTC
TRBJ2-3,TRBV11-3,TRBD1,few,CASGQGASTDTQYF,TGTGCCAGCGGACAGGGGGCTAGCACAGATACGCAGTATTTT
TRBJ2-5,TRBV28,NA,few,CAISRQAAGREETQYF,TGTGCCATCTCCCGCCAGGCAGCCGGGAGAGAAGAGACCCAGTACTTC
TRBJ1-1,TRBV3-1,NA,NA,CASSPTGRNTEAFF,TGTGCCAGCAGCCCGACAGGTCGGAACACTGAAGCTTTCTTT
TRBJ1-5,TRBV2,NA,many,CASNYGDPNQPQHF,TGTGCCAGCAATTATGGTGACCCCAATCAGCCCCAGCATTTT
TRBJ2-1,TRBV9,NA,NA,CASSVDDGYNEQFF,TGTGCCAGCAGCGTAGATGACGGGTACAATGAGCAGTTCTTC
TRBJ2-3,TRBV28,TRBD2,many,CASSSGTSGDTDTQYF,TGTGCCAGCAGTTCCGGGACTAGCGGGGACACAGATACGCAGTATTTT
TRBJ2-1,TRBV2,NA,many,CASSGDRYEQFF,TGTGCCAGCAGCGGCGACAGGTACGAGCAGTTCTTC
TRBJ2-1,TRBV9,NA,NA,CASSVGTNNEQFF,TGTGCCAGCAGCGTAGGGACTAACAATGAGCAGTTCTTC
TRBJ2-4,TRBV7-9,NA,many,CASSPWQGGIQYF,TGTGCCAGCAGCCCCTGGCAGGGGGGCATTCAGTACTTC
TRBJ2-5,TRBV12-3/TRBV12-4,NA,NA,CASSYGSREGTQYF,TGTGCCAGCAGCTACGGTTCTAGGGAAGGGACCCAGTACTTC
TRBJ1-1,TRBV29-1,NA,large,CSVYRDMNTEAFF,TGCAGCGTATACAGGGATATGAACACTGAAGCTTTCTTT
TRBJ2-2,TRBV5-1,NA,many,CASAHLVSGSYTGELFF,TGCGCCAGCGCGCATCTCGTGAGTGGCAGCTACACCGGGGAGCTGTTTTTT
TRBJ1-2,TRBV28,TRBD1,NA,CASRADRGYGYTF,TGTGCCAGCAGGGCTGACAGGGGCTATGGCTACACCTTC
TRBJ2-5,TRBV6-5,TRBD2,NA,CASRTGLRQETQYF,TGTGCCAGCAGAACGGGACTAAGACAAGAGACCCAGTACTTC
TRBJ1-1,TRBV7-6,NA,many,CASSLGTEMNTEAFF,TGTGCCAGCAGCTTAGGTACAGAAATGAACACTGAAGCTTTCTTT
TRBJ2-1,TRBV5-1,TRBD2,NA,CASSLGSGGYYNEQFF,TGCGCCAGCAGCTTGGGTAGCGGGGGCTACTACAATGAGCAGTTCTTC
TRBJ2-3,TRBV3-1,NA,few,CASSQDGGSTQYF,TGTGCCAGCAGCCAAGATGGGGGCAGTACGCAGTATTTT
TRBJ2-3,TRBV19,NA,few,CASSKKVDTQYF,TGTGCCAGTAGTAAGAAGGTTGATACGCAGTATTTT
TRBJ2-4,TRBV7-9,NA,many,CASSLAQGNIQYF,TGTGCCAGCAGCTTAGCGCAGGGCAACATTCAGTACTTC
TRBJ2-7,TRBV5-8,NA,NA,CASSLQGGSYEQYF,TGTGCCAGCAGCTTACAGGGCGGAAGCTACGAGCAGTACTTC
TRBJ2-2,TRBV6-5,TRBD1,few,CASSTRQGKGTGELFF,TGTGCCAGCAGTACACGACAGGGAAAGGGAACCGGGGAGCTGTTTTTT
TRBJ2-7,TRBV6-6,NA,many,CASSPATSPYEQYF,TGTGCCAGCAGTCCAGCGACAAGTCCCTACGAGCAGTACTTC
TRBJ2-3,TRBV5-1,NA,NA,CASSQTLQSTDTQYF,TGCGCCAGCAGCCAGACTCTGCAAAGCACAGATACGCAGTATTTT
TRBJ1-1,TRBV5-1,NA,few,CASSLDAGPGRVRFF,TGCGCCAGCAGCTTGGACGCGGGTCCAGGGAGAGTACGATTCTTT
TRBJ2-7,TRBV6-2/TRBV6-3,TRBD2,NA,CASSRTSGVGEQYF,TGTGCCAGCAGCCGGACTAGCGGGGTTGGTGAGCAGTACTTC
TRBJ2-3,TRBV28,TRBD2,many,CASSSGGGIGDTQYF,TGTGCCAGCAGTTCGGGAGGGGGAATAGGAGATACGCAGTATTTT
TRBJ2-1,TRBV18,NA,many,CASSPGGPYNEQFF,TGTGCCAGCTCACCCGGGGGACCTTACAATGAGCAGTTCTTC
TRBJ2-3,TRBV12-3/TRBV12-4,NA,NA,CASPQDSTDTQYF,TGTGCCAGCCCCCAGGATAGCACAGATACGCAGTATTTT
TRBJ1-3,TRBV15,NA,few,CATSRGYSSGNTIYF,TGTGCCACCAGCAGAGGGTACAGCTCTGGAAACACCATATATTTT
TRBJ2-7,TRBV28,NA,NA,CASSPGLPSYEQYF,TGTGCCAGCAGTCCGGGACTTCCGTCCTACGAGCAGTACTTC
TRBJ1-4,TRBV7-9,NA,many,CASSSFANEKLFF,TGTGCCAGCAGCTCATTTGCCAATGAAAAACTGTTTTTT
TRBJ1-5,TRBV12-3/TRBV12-4,NA,many,CASRLDARGNQPQHF,TGTGCCAGCAGATTAGACGCGCGGGGCAATCAGCCCCAGCATTTT
TRBJ2-3,TRBV4-1,TRBD1,few,CASSQAQGAGADTQYF,TGCGCCAGCAGCCAAGCGCAGGGGGCCGGAGCAGATACGCAGTATTTT
TRBJ1-2,TRBV4-3,TRBD1,NA,CASRVTGGGGYTF,TGCGCCAGCAGGGTAACAGGGGGAGGTGGCTACACCTTC
TRBJ1-1,TRBV18,TRBD1,NA,CASSFGQGEAFF,TGTGCCAGCTCATTCGGACAGGGTGAAGCTTTCTTT
TRBJ2-1,TRBV20-1,NA,many,CSAEELSASSYNEQFF,TGCAGTGCTGAAGAGTTAAGTGCTAGCTCCTACAATGAGCAGTTCTTC
TRBJ1-2,TRBV20-1,TRBD1,few,CSATPQGVSNYGYTF,TGCAGTGCTACGCCCCAGGGGGTGTCCAACTATGGCTACACCTTC
TRBJ1-1,TRBV6-5,NA,many,CASGRGVTEAFF,TGTGCCAGCGGGAGAGGGGTCACTGAAGCTTTCTTT
TRBJ1-2,TRBV19,NA,few,CASSPRGDNYGYTF,TGTGCCAGTTCCCCCCGCGGGGATAACTATGGCTACACCTTC
TRBJ2-5,TRBV7-2,TRBD2,NA,CASRAGVGLAGQETQYF,TGTGCCAGCAGGGCCGGAGTGGGACTAGCGGGACAAGAGACCCAGTACTTC
TRBJ1-5,TRBV7-2,NA,few,CASSSLGGQHNQPQHF,TGTGCCAGCAGCTCCCTAGGCGGACAGCACAATCAGCCCCAGCATTTT
TRBJ2-5,TRBV4-1,NA,NA,CASSQVQRQETQYF,TGCGCCAGCAGCCAAGTCCAGCGGCAAGAGACCCAGTACTTC
TRBJ2-3,TRBV27,NA,NA,CAVSRSSTDTQYF,TGTGCCGTCTCCCGATCTAGCACAGATACGCAGTATTTT
TRBJ2-1,TRBV10-3,NA,many,CAISETGATASEQFF,TGTGCCATCAGTGAGACGGGGGCCACCGCGAGTGAGCAGTTCTTC